Given below is one TCR beta chain in context. TCRdb's copy holds only in-frame clones and misses some; the assay was immunoSEQ multiplex PCR. The top ten clones hold approximately 2.5% of a sample with more than 200,000 clones, 75% to 90% of them seen once. The data are from a study of blood T cell repertoires in COVID-19. Germline-derived CDR1 and CDR2 are SEHNR and FQNEAQ (reference sequence). This CDR3 contains 16 residues. Deletions cut 2 bases from V and 4 bases from J, with 17 bases between. The TCR was taken from a woman aged 70-85 years with active or convalescent COVID-19. Specimen: peripheral blood. The chain employs TRBV7-9 and TRBJ1-1, with a weak D call TRBD1 (5 bases). Here the CDR3 DNA reads TGTGCCAGCAGCTTAATTTTGGGCGGGGGTGGCACTGAAGCTTTCTTT. This encodes CASSLILGGGGTEAFF. The full variable domain, its missing parts supplied by reference TRBV7-9 and TRBJ1-1, is DTGVSQNPRHKITKRGQNVTFRCDPISEHNRLYWYRQTLGQGPEFLTYFQNEAQLEKSRLLSDRFSAERPKGSFSTLEIQRTEQGDSAMYLCASSLILGGGGTEAFFGQGTRLTVV.